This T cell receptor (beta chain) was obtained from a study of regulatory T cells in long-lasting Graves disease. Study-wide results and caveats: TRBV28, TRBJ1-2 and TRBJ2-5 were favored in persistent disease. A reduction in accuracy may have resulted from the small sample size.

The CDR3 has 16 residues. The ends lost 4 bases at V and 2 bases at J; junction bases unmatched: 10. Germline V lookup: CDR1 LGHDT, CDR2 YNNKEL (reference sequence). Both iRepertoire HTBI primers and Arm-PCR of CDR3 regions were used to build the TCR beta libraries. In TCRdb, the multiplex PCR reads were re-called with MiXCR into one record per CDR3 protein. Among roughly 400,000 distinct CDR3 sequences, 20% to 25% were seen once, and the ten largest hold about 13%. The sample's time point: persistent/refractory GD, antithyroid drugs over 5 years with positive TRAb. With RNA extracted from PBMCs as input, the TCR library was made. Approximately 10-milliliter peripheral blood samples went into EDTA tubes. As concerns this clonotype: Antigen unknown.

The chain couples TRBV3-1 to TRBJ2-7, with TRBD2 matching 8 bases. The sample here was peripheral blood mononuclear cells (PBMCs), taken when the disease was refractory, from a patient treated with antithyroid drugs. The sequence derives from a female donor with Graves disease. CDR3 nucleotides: TGTGCCAGCAGCCCCTTGGGTAGCGGGGTACCCTACGAGCAGTACTTC. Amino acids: CASSPLGSGVPYEQYF.